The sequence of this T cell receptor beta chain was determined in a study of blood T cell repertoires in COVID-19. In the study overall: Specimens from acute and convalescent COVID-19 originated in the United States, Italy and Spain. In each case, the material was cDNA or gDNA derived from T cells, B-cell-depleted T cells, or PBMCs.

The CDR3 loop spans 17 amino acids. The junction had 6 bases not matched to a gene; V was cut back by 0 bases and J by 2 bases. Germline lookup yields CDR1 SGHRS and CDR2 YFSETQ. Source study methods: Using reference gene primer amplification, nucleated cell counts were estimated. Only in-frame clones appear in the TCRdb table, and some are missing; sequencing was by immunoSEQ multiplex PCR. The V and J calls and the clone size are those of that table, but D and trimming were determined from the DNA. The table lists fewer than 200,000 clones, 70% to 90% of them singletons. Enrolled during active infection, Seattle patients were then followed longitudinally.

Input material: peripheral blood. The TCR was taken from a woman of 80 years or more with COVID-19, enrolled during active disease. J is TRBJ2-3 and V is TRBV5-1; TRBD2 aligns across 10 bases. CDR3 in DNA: TGCGCCAGCAGCTTGGGAGCGGGGGGGCCCTCCACAGATACGCAGTATTTT. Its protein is CASSLGAGGPSTDTQYF.